Presented here are 6 T cell receptor beta chains from one specimen sequenced in a study of post-analysis software for immune sequencing data. Unique molecular identifiers were present in the TCR beta cDNA libraries. Via MiXCR, TCRdb re-called the PCR reads, giving one row per CDR3 protein. The sample consists of about 210,000 distinct CDR3 sequences, around 29% of them appearing once. These receptors are not linked to any known antigen. The study, taken as a whole, reports: When patients were compared with controls, 5 or 6 TRBV segments were more frequent, TRBV5-6, TRBV5-1 and TRBV20-1 among them.

The sequenced material came from blood. The receptors shown here come from a girl aged 2 to 17 with multiple sclerosis.

The chain is built from TRBV5-5 and TRBJ2-6; no clear D. Trimming shortened V by 0 bases and J by 0 bases, and 13 bases separated the two germline ends. Germline V gives CDR1 SGHKS, CDR2 YYEKEE (reference sequence). The CDR3 runs to 18 residues. The CDR3 nucleotides are TGTGCCAGCAGCTTGGGGCCGGGCGGCCTCTCTGGGGCCAACGTCCTGACTTTC. Translation gives CASSLGPGGLSGANVLTF.

The rearrangement uses TRBV28 and TRBJ1-1; D may be TRBD1 (6 bases). Germline CDR1 reads MDHEN; CDR2 reads SYDVKM. The CDR3 has 13 residues. Deletions cut 6 bases from V and 3 bases from J, with 11 bases between. Here the CDR3 DNA reads TGTGCCAGCAGGCTGGACAGATACACTGAAGCTTTCTTT. Protein product: CASRLDRYTEAFF.

In its sample, this clonotype was seen many times. The rearrangement links TRBV4-1 to TRBJ2-4, with unresolved D. Germline lookup yields CDR1 MGHRA and CDR2 YSYEKL. CDR3 length equals 14 residues. Deletions cut 1 base from V and 0 bases from J, with 4 bases between. The CDR3 coding sequence is TGCGCCAGCAGCCAAGGACTAGCCAAAAACATTCAGTACTTC. Amino acids: CASSQGLAKNIQYF.

This clonotype was counted between two and nine times. This chain uses TRBV12-3 or TRBV12-4 with TRBJ1-4; 8 nucleotides agree with TRBD1. The length of the CDR3 is 15 residues. V lost 7 bases, J lost 8 bases, and 12 bases stayed unmatched. CDR3 in DNA: TGTGCCAGCACCCCACGGACAGGGTTAGGAGAAAAACTGTTTTTT. Translating it yields CASTPRTGLGEKLFF.

There are a few counts of this clonotype. The chain uses TRBV6-1 and TRBJ2-4, with 10 bases fitting TRBD1. V shed 10 bases and J 5 bases; nucleotides not matched to a gene: 8. CDR1 MNHNS and CDR2 SASEGT come from the germline V gene. The CDR3 consists of 14 residues. For the CDR3, the DNA is TGTGCCACCGCCGGGACAGGGGTCGAAAACATTCAGTACTTC. Translating gives CATAGTGVENIQYF.

This clonotype was seen many times. The gene calls are TRBV4-1 and TRBJ2-7, with 7 bases fitting TRBD1. The CDR3 runs 16 residues. The ends lost 1 base at V and 1 base at J; junction bases unmatched: 7. In germline, CDR1 is MGHRA, CDR2 YSYEKL. The CDR3 region is CASSQGLRDRSYEQYF. DNA of the CDR3: TGCGCCAGCAGCCAAGGCCTCCGGGACAGATCCTACGAGCAGTACTTC.